The 14 T cell receptor beta chains in this list originate from one sample, sequenced in a study of radiotherapy plus CTLA-4 blockade in lung cancer. The protocol was immunoSEQ multiplex PCR, while the TCRdb copy is restricted to in-frame clones and leaves out a portion. The sample has roughly 77,000 clones; just under 75% are singletons. This specimen consisted of peripheral blood, obtained from a patient treated with radiotherapy plus ipilimumab. Every receptor here comes from a human donor with non-small cell lung cancer whose response to radiotherapy plus ipilimumab could not be evaluated.

The CDR3 sequence is CAWSTNGDTEAFF. CDR3 DNA: TGTGCCTGGAGTACTAACGGAGACACTGAAGCTTTCTTT. V gene TRBV30 combines with J gene TRBJ1-1; D unresolved. The CDR3 contains 13 residues. V shed 2 bases and J shed 3 bases, with 10 bases lying between them. Germline-derived CDR1 and CDR2 are GTSNPN and SVGIG (reference sequence).

This rearrangement joins TRBV25-1 to TRBJ1-2; D is perhaps TRBD1 (6 bases). Germline V gene sequence: CDR1 MGHDK, CDR2 SYGVNS. Trimming removed 6 bases from V and 4 bases from J, with 24 bases in between. This CDR3 has 17 residues. CDR3 bases: TGTGCCAGCAGAGGGGGGGGACTCCCAGGCGGGGCCTATGGCTACACCTTC. This translates into CASRGGGLPGGAYGYTF.

This clone was detected once. The sample has other DNA sequences that encode this CDR3 too. The rearrangement uses TRBV19 and TRBJ1-4, with 8 bases matching TRBD1. Unmatched junction bases numbered 6, after V lost 3 bases and J lost 6 bases. The germline V gene has CDR1 LNHDA and CDR2 SQIVND (reference sequence). The CDR3 runs to 15 residues. This chain's CDR3 is CASSISGTGHEKLFF. The CDR3, as DNA: TGTGCCAGTAGTATCTCTGGGACAGGCCATGAAAAACTGTTTTTT.

DNA of the CDR3: TGTGCCAGCAGTTTACCTCTAGGACAGGAGACCTACACCTTC. Translating gives CASSLPLGQETYTF. The chain links TRBV28 to TRBJ1-2; TRBD1 matches 7 bases. V was clipped by 2 bases and J by 10 bases; unmatched bases: 10. Germline V gives CDR1 MDHEN, CDR2 SYDVKM. The CDR3 totals 14 residues.

The chain is built from TRBV7-2 and TRBJ2-5; 10 bases fit TRBD2. V shed 1 base, J shed 5 bases, and the junction held 4 bases outside the gene matches. Germline CDR1 SGHTA, CDR2 FQGNSA. The CDR3 extends over 15 amino acids. The CDR3 sequence: CASSLVPSGGETQYF. CDR3 coding DNA: TGTGCCAGCAGCTTAGTCCCTAGCGGGGGTGAGACCCAGTACTTC. The full variable domain, with the rest looked up from reference TRBV7-2 and TRBJ2-5, is GAGVSQSPSNKVTEKGKDVELRCDPISGHTALYWYRQSLGQGLEFLIYFQGNSAPDKSGLPSDRFSAERTGGSVSTLTIQRTQQEDSAVYLCASSLVPSGGETQYFGPGTRLLVL.

This CDR3 is CASSARGPGQGTDTQYF. The DNA for the CDR3 is TGTGCCAGCAGTGCGAGGGGACCGGGACAGGGGACAGATACGCAGTATTTT. The genes are TRBV6-1 and TRBJ2-3; 10 bases align to TRBD1. Per germline, CDR1 MNHNS and CDR2 SASEGT. CDR3 length: 17 residues. The ends lost 4 bases at V and 3 bases at J; junction bases unmatched: 10.

This clone was counted a few times. The chain uses TRBV7-2 and TRBJ2-1, with TRBD2 matching over 14 bases. With V trimmed by 2 bases and J by 7 bases, 13 bases remained unmatched. There are 19 residues in the CDR3. CDR1 and CDR2 (germline): SGHTA, FQGNSA. The CDR3 here is CASSLRMSGTSGRGNEQFF. The CDR3 DNA follows: TGTGCCAGCAGCTTAAGAATGTCCGGGACTAGCGGGAGAGGGAATGAGCAGTTCTTC.

The sample holds a few counts of this clone. This chain links TRBV6-1 with TRBJ2-7, with 11 positions matching TRBD2. Per germline, CDR1 MNHNS and CDR2 SASEGT. The CDR3 loop spans 14 amino acids. V trimming: 5 bases; J trimming: 6 bases; junction bases outside the gene matches: 6. CDR3 amino acids: CASSKAGTSGEQYF. The CDR3 bases are TGTGCCAGCAGTAAGGCCGGGACTAGCGGCGAGCAGTACTTC.

V and J are TRBV6-5 and TRBJ1-1; TRBD1 matches at 9 bases. Germline V gives CDR1 MNHEY, CDR2 SVGAGI. The V segment lost 2 bases and the J segment 3 bases; nucleotides outside the gene matches: 4. The CDR3 spans 15 residues. The CDR3 spells CASSYPTGGYTEAFF. CDR3 nucleotide sequence: TGTGCCAGCAGTTACCCGACAGGGGGATACACTGAAGCTTTCTTT.

The rearrangement links TRBV5-1 to TRBJ2-2; 8 nucleotides align to TRBD2. The CDR3 is 16 residues long. Trimming at V came to 0 bases and at J to 4 bases, leaving 5 bases not matched to a gene. Germline CDR1 reads SGHRS; CDR2 reads YFSETQ. The CDR3 is CASSLDSGGGTGELFF. In nucleotides, the CDR3 is TGCGCCAGCAGCTTGGACAGCGGGGGTGGCACCGGGGAGCTGTTTTTT.

This clone was seen a few times. This chain connects TRBV5-1 to TRBJ2-2; 10 bases map to TRBD1. Germline V gene sequence: CDR1 SGHRS, CDR2 YFSETQ. The CDR3 runs 18 residues. J lost 0 bases, V lost 4 bases, and 9 bases had no gene match. This CDR3 reads CASSPRTGGSANTGELFF. The CDR3, as DNA: TGCGCCAGCAGCCCGAGGACAGGGGGTTCCGCGAACACCGGGGAGCTGTTTTTT.

The chain uses TRBV2 and TRBJ2-2, with a tentative D call TRBD2 (5 bases). The CDR3 covers 15 residues. Trimming removed 5 bases at V and 7 bases at J, with 17 bases between. Germline assignment: CDR1 SNHLY and CDR2 FYNNEI. The CDR3 DNA is TGTGCCAGCAGTCCGGGAAACTATTATCGCGGGGAGCTGTTTTTT. Translation gives CASSPGNYYRGELFF.

This chain uses TRBV15 with TRBJ1-4, with 9 bases lining up with TRBD1. CDR1 is LNHNV and CDR2 is YYDKDF in the germline V gene (reference sequence). V dropped 0 bases and J dropped 8; count of bases not matched to a gene: 4. The CDR3 covers 15 residues. This chain's CDR3 is CATSREGQGLEKLFF. The CDR3 DNA sequence: TGTGCCACCAGCAGAGAGGGACAGGGTCTAGAAAAACTGTTTTTT.

This clone was recorded once. The DNA of the CDR3 is TGTGCCAGCTCACCCGGACAGGGGGCCTACGAGCAGTACTTC. Its translation is CASSPGQGAYEQYF. The gene calls are TRBV18 and TRBJ2-7; the match to TRBD1 covers 10 bases. Trimming cost V 3 bases and J 2 bases; bases outside gene matches: 1. This CDR3 has 14 residues. Per germline, CDR1 KGHSH and CDR2 LQKENI.